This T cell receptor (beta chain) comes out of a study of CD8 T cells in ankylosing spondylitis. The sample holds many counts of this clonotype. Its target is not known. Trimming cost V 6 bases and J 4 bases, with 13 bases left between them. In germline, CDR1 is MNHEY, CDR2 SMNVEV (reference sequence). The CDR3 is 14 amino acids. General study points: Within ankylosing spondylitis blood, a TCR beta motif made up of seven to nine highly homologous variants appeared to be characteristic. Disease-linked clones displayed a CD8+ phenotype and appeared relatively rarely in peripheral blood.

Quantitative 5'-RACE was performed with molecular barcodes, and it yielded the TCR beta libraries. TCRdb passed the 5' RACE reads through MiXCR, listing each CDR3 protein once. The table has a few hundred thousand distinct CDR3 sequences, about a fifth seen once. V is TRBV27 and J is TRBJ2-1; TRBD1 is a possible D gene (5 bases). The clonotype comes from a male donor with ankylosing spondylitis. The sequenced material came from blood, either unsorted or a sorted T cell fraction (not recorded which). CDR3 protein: CASRGLHPYNEQFF. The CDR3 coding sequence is TGTGCCAGCAGGGGGCTCCACCCTTACAATGAGCAGTTCTTC.